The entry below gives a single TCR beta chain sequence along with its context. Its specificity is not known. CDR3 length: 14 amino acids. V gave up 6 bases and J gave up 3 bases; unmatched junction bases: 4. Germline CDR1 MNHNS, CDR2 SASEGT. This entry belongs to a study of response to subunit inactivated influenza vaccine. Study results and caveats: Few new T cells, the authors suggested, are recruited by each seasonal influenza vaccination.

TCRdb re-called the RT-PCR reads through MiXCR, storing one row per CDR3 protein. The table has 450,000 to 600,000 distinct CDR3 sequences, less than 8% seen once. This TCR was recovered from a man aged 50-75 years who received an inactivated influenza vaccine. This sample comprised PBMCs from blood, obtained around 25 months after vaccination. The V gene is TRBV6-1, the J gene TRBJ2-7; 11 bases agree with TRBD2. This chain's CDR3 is CASRRTSGLYEQYF. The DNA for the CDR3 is TGTGCCAGCAGGCGGACTAGCGGGCTCTACGAGCAGTACTTC.